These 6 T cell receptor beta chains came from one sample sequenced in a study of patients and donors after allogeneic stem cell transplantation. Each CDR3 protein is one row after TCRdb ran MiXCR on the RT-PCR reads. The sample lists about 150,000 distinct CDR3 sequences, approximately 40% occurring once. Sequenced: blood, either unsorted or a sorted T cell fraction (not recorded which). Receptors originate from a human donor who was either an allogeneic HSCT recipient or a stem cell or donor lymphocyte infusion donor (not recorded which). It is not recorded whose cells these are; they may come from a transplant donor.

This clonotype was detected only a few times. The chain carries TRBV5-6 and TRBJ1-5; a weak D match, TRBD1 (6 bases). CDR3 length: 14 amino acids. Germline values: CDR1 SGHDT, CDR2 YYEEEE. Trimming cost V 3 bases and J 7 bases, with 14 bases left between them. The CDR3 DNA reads TGTGCCAGCAGCTCAGAACAGGGAGGACAGCCCCAGCATTTT. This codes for CASSSEQGGQPQHF.

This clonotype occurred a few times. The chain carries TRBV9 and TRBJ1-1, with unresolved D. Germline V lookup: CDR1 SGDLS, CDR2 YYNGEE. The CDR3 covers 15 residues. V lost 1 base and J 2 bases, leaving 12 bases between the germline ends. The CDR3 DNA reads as TGTGCCAGCAGCGTACAGCAGGCGGGCAACACTGAAGCTTTCTTT. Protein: CASSVQQAGNTEAFF.

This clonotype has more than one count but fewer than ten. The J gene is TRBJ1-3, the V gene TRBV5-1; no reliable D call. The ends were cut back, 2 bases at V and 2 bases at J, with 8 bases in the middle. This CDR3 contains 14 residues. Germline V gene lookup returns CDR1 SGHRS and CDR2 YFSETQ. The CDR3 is CASSFGGPGNTIYF. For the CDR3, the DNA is TGCGCCAGCAGCTTCGGCGGACCTGGAAACACCATATATTTT. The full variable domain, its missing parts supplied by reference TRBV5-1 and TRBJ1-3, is KAGVTQTPRYLIKTRGQQVTLSCSPISGHRSVSWYQQTPGQGLQFLFEYFSETQRNKGNFPGRFSGRQFSNSRSEMNVSTLELGDSALYLCASSFGGPGNTIYFGEGSWLTVV.

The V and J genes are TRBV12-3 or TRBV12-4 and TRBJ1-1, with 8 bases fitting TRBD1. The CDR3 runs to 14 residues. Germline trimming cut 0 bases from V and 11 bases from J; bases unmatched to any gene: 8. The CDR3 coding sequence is TGTGCCAGCAGTTTAGCGACAGGGGTGGTCGTGGCTTTCTTT. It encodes CASSLATGVVVAFF.

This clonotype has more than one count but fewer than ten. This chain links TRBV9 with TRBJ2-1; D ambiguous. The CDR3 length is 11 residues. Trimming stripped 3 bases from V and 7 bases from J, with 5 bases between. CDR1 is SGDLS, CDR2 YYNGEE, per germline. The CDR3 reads CASSDRNEQFF. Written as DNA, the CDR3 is TGTGCCAGCAGCGACCGGAATGAGCAGTTCTTC.

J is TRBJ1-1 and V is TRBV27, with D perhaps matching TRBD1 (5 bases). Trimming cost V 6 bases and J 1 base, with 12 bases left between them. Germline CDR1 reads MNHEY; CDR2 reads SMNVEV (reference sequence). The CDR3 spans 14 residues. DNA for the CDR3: TGTGCCAGCAGGGGGGGGACTCCGAACACTGAAGCTTTCTTT. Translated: CASRGGTPNTEAFF.